These 27 T cell receptor beta chains were sequenced from one sample in a study of shared clonotypes between healthy human individuals. The naive CD8 population came from CD45RO-negative cells selected for CCR7, without terminally differentiated effector memory CD45RA+ cells. TCRdb's table, derived via immunoSEQ multiplex PCR, lists solely in-frame clones and lacks some. The repertoire includes roughly 2.1 million clones, about 93% of them detected once, and under 2% sits in the top ten. Source material: naive CD8+ T cells from PBMCs. The receptors originated from a man younger than 30 in good health. Some clones in this sample may be carry-over from other donors' samples.

This chain links TRBV27 with TRBJ2-5; TRBD2 is a possible D gene (6 bases). The germline CDR1 and CDR2 sequences are MNHEY and SMNVEV (reference sequence). Trimming cost V 2 bases and J 5 bases, with 12 bases left between them. The CDR3 has 14 residues. The CDR3 here is CASSLMGRGETQYF. The CDR3 DNA sequence: TGTGCCAGCAGTTTAATGGGTCGGGGGGAGACCCAGTACTTC.

This rearrangement joins TRBV27 to TRBJ1-2; D unresolved. V was cut by 6 bases and J by 3 bases, with 11 bases left in between. CDR3 length equals 13 residues. Germline V gives CDR1 MNHEY, CDR2 SMNVEV (reference sequence). The CDR3: CASRDDGHYGYTF. DNA for the CDR3: TGTGCCAGCAGGGACGACGGACACTATGGCTACACCTTC.

The CDR3, as DNA: TGTGCCATCAGTCTCCCAGAGGGGGCGAGCTCCTACAATGAGCAGTTCTTC. Encoded protein: CAISLPEGASSYNEQFF. V and J are TRBV10-3 and TRBJ2-1; 7 bases are shared with TRBD1. The trim removed 5 bases at V and 0 bases at J, leaving 10 bases unmatched. The CDR3 runs to 17 residues. Germline-derived CDR1 and CDR2 are ENHRY and SYGVKD.

This CDR3 is CASRPGRGNQPQHF. CDR3 sequence (DNA): TGTGCCAGCAGACCCGGACGGGGCAATCAGCCCCAGCATTTT. V gene TRBV5-6 combines with J gene TRBJ1-5; D call uncertain. The germline CDR1 and CDR2 sequences are SGHDT and YYEEEE. This CDR3 has 14 residues. Trimming stripped 5 bases from V and 2 bases from J, with 11 bases between.

The chain recombines TRBV7-9 with TRBJ2-3; 8 nucleotides align to TRBD2. This CDR3 is built from 18 residues. Germline trimming cut 2 bases from V and 5 bases from J; bases unmatched to any gene: 15. Germline values: CDR1 SEHNR, CDR2 FQNEAQ (reference sequence). CDR3 loop: CASSLFPGGPEGVDTQYF. In DNA, the CDR3 is TGTGCCAGCAGCTTATTTCCGGGAGGGCCCGAGGGGGTAGATACGCAGTATTTT.

This clone turned up a few times. The chain employs TRBV29-1 and TRBJ1-1; D not resolved. The V end lost 5 bases, the J end lost 7 bases, and 5 bases lay between the germline ends. Germline CDR1 is SQVTM and CDR2 is ANQGSEA. CDR3 size: 9 residues. CDR3 DNA sequence: TGCAGCGTTATCAGTGAAGCTTTCTTT. Residues: CSVISEAFF.

The sample holds a few counts of this clone. The chain links TRBV28 to TRBJ1-2; TRBD1 is a possible D gene (6 bases). Germline CDR1 MDHEN, CDR2 SYDVKM. The CDR3 sequence is 16 residues long. Trimming shortened V by 4 bases and J by 8 bases, and 23 bases separated the two germline ends. CDR3 loop: CASSSTGQSQDGGYTF. CDR3 DNA sequence: TGTGCCAGCAGTTCGACTGGACAGAGCCAGGATGGGGGCTACACCTTC.

This rearrangement joins TRBV5-1 to TRBJ2-7, with 7 bases matching TRBD2. The CDR3 extends over 15 amino acids. Germline assignment: CDR1 SGHRS and CDR2 YFSETQ. Unmatched junction bases numbered 14, after V lost 8 bases and J lost 3 bases. DNA of the CDR3: TGCGCCAGTACCCCTATGAGGGAGGGCCACTACGAGCAGTACTTC. Residues: CASTPMREGHYEQYF.

The chain has TRBV15 and TRBJ1-5; no firm D call. Germline V gene data show CDR1 as LNHNV and CDR2 as YYDKDF (reference sequence). V lost 8 bases, J lost 8 bases, and 16 bases lay in between. CDR3 length: 13 amino acids. CDR3 protein: CATLGRPREPQHF. In nucleotides, the CDR3 is TGTGCCACCCTTGGGAGGCCCCGGGAGCCCCAGCATTTT.

CDR3 sequence reads: CASSSGTGPRGEQYF. CDR3 bases: TGTGCCAGCAGCTCCGGGACAGGCCCACGGGGCGAGCAGTACTTC. The V and J genes are TRBV5-8 and TRBJ2-7; 8 positions agree with TRBD1. The CDR3 consists of 15 residues. CDR1 is SGHTS, CDR2 YDEGEE, per germline. Germline trimming cut 3 bases from V and 6 bases from J; bases unmatched to any gene: 11.

This clone is a singleton in its sample. This rearrangement joins TRBV28 to TRBJ2-1; the D gene is possibly TRBD1 (6 bases). V lost 3 bases and J 2 bases, leaving 11 bases between the germline ends. This CDR3 has 15 residues. The germline CDR1 and CDR2 sequences are MDHEN and SYDVKM. CDR3 in amino acids: CASSFWTVTYNEQFF. CDR3 DNA sequence: TGTGCCAGCAGTTTCTGGACAGTTACCTACAATGAGCAGTTCTTC.

V usage is TRBV6-4 and J usage is TRBJ2-2, with 10 bases aligning to TRBD1. The V gene's germline CDR1 is MRHNA and CDR2 SNTAGT. The CDR3 covers 20 residues. V lost 3 bases and J lost 4; bases outside the gene matches: 17. The CDR3 DNA reads as TGTGCCAGCAGTGAGACCGAGAGAGGGACAGGGGACGTTAGCACCGGGGAGCTGTTTTTT. Amino acids: CASSETERGTGDVSTGELFF.

The genes are TRBV6-6 and TRBJ1-5; D may be TRBD1 (5 bases). The V and J ends lost 6 bases and 0 bases respectively, with 12 bases between them. The CDR3 consists of 15 residues. Germline V gene data show CDR1 as MNHNY and CDR2 as SVGAGI (reference sequence). CDR3 protein: CASSPGTVSNQPQHF. The CDR3 DNA reads as TGTGCCAGCAGCCCCGGGACGGTTAGCAATCAGCCCCAGCATTTT.

This chain connects TRBV15 to TRBJ2-2; the D gene is possibly TRBD1 (6 bases). The CDR3 is 16 residues long. Germline-derived CDR1 and CDR2 are LNHNV and YYDKDF (reference sequence). Trimming took 0 bases from V and 4 from J, leaving 12 bases between them. The CDR3 is CATSRDQGRGTGELFF. The CDR3 region has the DNA TGTGCCACCAGCAGAGATCAGGGGAGAGGCACCGGGGAGCTGTTTTTT.

In DNA form, the CDR3 reads TGTGCCAGCAGTGACGGTGGCGGGAGAGGTAATGAGCAGTTCTTC. It specifies CASSDGGGRGNEQFF. The V call is TRBV25-1, the J call TRBJ2-1; TRBD2 matches at 7 bases. V shed 3 bases and J 7 bases; nucleotides not matched to a gene: 9. Looked up from germline, CDR1 is MGHDK and CDR2 is SYGVNS. This CDR3 has 15 amino acids.

V gene TRBV15 combines with J gene TRBJ1-1; D gene uncertain. Germline CDR1 reads LNHNV; CDR2 reads YYDKDF (reference sequence). This CDR3 comprises 14 residues. Trimming removed 1 base from V and 1 base from J, with 7 bases in between. CDR3 in amino acids: CATSRGNANTEAFF. CDR3 coding DNA: TGTGCCACCAGCAGAGGGAACGCGAACACTGAAGCTTTCTTT.

The genes are TRBV9 and TRBJ2-7, with TRBD1 identical over 7 bases. CDR3 length: 15 amino acids. Germline CDR1 and CDR2: SGDLS and YYNGEE. The V gene end was trimmed by 0 bases and the J gene end by 2 bases; junction bases not matched to a gene: 5. CDR3 sequence reads: CASSVGQGRTYEQYF. The CDR3 DNA sequence: TGTGCCAGCAGCGTAGGACAGGGACGAACCTACGAGCAGTACTTC.

V usage is TRBV27 and J usage is TRBJ1-5, with 9 bases matching TRBD1. Germline values: CDR1 MNHEY, CDR2 SMNVEV (reference sequence). The CDR3 consists of 15 residues. With 5 bases clipped from V and 7 bases from J, the junction kept 9 bases outside the gene matches. CDR3 region: CASSPRDRAGQPQHF. For the CDR3, the DNA is TGTGCCAGCAGTCCCCGGGACAGGGCAGGGCAGCCCCAGCATTTT.

The chain joins TRBV14 to TRBJ2-2; D uncertain. This CDR3 has 13 amino acids. The germline gives CDR1 SGHDN, CDR2 FVKESK. V shed 4 bases and J shed 9 bases, with 12 bases lying between them. CDR3 region: CASSPLSYRELFF. As DNA, the CDR3 is TGTGCCAGCAGCCCCCTCAGCTACCGGGAGCTGTTTTTT.

The rearrangement uses TRBV28 and TRBJ2-7, with TRBD2 matching 7 bases. Germline V gives CDR1 MDHEN, CDR2 SYDVKM. Trimming removed 3 bases from V and 2 bases from J; junction bases left unmatched: 10. The CDR3 sequence is 16 residues long. Here the CDR3 DNA reads TGTGCCAGCAGTTTCTCCCCCACGGCGGGAGCCTACGAGCAGTACTTC. It yields the protein CASSFSPTAGAYEQYF.

The chain couples TRBV2 to TRBJ2-1, with D tentatively TRBD2 (5 bases). The CDR3 is 11 residues long. Deletions cut 4 bases from V and 15 bases from J, with 13 bases between. CDR1 is SNHLY and CDR2 is FYNNEI in the germline V gene. The CDR3 is CASSGGLGGFF. The CDR3 DNA sequence: TGTGCCAGCAGTGGAGGGCTAGGAGGGTTCTTC.

This chain links TRBV13 with TRBJ2-3; perhaps TRBD2 as D (6 bases). CDR1 PRHDT and CDR2 FYEKMQ come from the germline V gene (reference sequence). Trimming removed 0 bases at V and 4 bases at J, with 17 bases between. CDR3 size: 17 residues. The CDR3 sequence: CASSLGPLAGTSDTQYF. In nucleotides, the CDR3 is TGTGCCAGCAGCTTAGGTCCCCTGGCGGGGACTTCAGATACGCAGTATTTT.

This chain links TRBV11-2 with TRBJ2-7; tentatively, D is TRBD2 (5 bases). Germline values: CDR1 SGHAT, CDR2 FQNNGV. V lost 7 bases to trimming and J lost 3 bases, with 19 bases between them. There are 15 residues in the CDR3. The CDR3 DNA reads as TGTGCCAGCACCCACCGAGCCGCGGGCCTCTACGAGCAGTACTTC. It specifies CASTHRAAGLYEQYF.

The rearrangement joins TRBV5-1 to TRBJ2-5; TRBD1 matches at 9 bases. The CDR3 loop spans 17 amino acids. Germline V gene sequence: CDR1 SGHRS, CDR2 YFSETQ. V shed 3 bases and J 2 bases; nucleotides not matched to a gene: 11. CDR3 nucleotide sequence: TGCGCCAGCAGCTCGGACAGGGGCTCCCCAAATCAAGAGACCCAGTACTTC. It specifies CASSSDRGSPNQETQYF.

This clone has a single count. The chain couples TRBV9 to TRBJ2-1; 8 bases fit TRBD2. V trimming: 5 bases; J trimming: 6 bases; junction bases outside the gene matches: 7. The CDR3 totals 14 residues. Per the germline V gene, CDR1 is SGDLS and CDR2 is YYNGEE. The CDR3 DNA reads as TGTGCCAGCAGTCTAAGGCTAGCGGGCAATGAGCAGTTCTTC. This gives the protein CASSLRLAGNEQFF.

This sequence joins TRBV7-6 and TRBJ2-1; D possibly corresponds to TRBD1 (5 bases). The V end was cut by 5 bases, the J end by 2 bases, with 16 bases between. The CDR3 loop spans 16 amino acids. Germline V lookup: CDR1 SGHVS, CDR2 FNYEAQ. The CDR3, as DNA: TGTGCCAGCAGCCTCGGATGGGGCGCAGCCTACAATGAGCAGTTCTTC. Translation gives CASSLGWGAAYNEQFF.

The V call is TRBV19, the J call TRBJ1-1; tentatively, D is TRBD1 (6 bases). In germline, CDR1 is LNHDA, CDR2 SQIVND (reference sequence). The V and J ends lost 6 bases and 0 bases respectively, with 17 bases between them. The CDR3 runs to 16 residues. As DNA, the CDR3 is TGTGCCAGTAGCAAGCGACAGGAGAGATTGAACACTGAAGCTTTCTTT. Translation: CASSKRQERLNTEAFF.